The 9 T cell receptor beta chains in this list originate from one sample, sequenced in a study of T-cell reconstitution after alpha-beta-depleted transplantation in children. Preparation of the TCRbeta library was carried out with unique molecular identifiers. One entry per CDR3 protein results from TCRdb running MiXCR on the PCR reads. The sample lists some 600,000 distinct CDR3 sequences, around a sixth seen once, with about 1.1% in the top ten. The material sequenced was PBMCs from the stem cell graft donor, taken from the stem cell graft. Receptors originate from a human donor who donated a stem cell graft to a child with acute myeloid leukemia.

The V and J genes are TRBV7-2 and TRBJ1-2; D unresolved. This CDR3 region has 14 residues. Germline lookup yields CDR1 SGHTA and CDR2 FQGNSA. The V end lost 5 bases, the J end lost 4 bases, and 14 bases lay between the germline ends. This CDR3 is CASSPEVRPYGYTF. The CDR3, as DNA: TGTGCCAGCAGCCCGGAAGTACGCCCCTATGGCTACACCTTC.

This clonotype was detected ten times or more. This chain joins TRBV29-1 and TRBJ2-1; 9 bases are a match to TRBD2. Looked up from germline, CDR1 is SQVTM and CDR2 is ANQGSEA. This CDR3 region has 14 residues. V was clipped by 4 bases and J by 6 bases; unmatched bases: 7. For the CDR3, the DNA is TGCAGCGTTGCACCGGGACTAGCTTCCAATGAGCAGTTCTTC. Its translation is CSVAPGLASNEQFF.

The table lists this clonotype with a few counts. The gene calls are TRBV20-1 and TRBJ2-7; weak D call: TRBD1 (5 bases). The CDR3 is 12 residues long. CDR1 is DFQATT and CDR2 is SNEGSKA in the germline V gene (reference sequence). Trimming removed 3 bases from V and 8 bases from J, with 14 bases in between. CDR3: CSARGPDTKQYV. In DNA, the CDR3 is TGCAGTGCTAGGGGGCCAGACACAAAGCAGTACGTC.

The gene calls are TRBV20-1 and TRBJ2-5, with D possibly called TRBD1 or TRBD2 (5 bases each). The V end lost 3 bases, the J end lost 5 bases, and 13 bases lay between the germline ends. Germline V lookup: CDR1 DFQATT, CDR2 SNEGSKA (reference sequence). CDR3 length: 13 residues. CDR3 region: CSARSMGVETQYF. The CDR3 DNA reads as TGCAGTGCTAGGAGTATGGGGGTGGAGACCCAGTACTTC.

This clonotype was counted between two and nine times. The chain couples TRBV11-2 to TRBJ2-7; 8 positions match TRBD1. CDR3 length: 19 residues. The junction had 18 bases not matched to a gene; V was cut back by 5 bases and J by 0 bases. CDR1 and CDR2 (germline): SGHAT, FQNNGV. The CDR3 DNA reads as TGTGCCAGCAGCCCCAAGTTGGGCAGGGGGCCCTTACCCTCCTACGAGCAGTACTTC. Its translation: CASSPKLGRGPLPSYEQYF.

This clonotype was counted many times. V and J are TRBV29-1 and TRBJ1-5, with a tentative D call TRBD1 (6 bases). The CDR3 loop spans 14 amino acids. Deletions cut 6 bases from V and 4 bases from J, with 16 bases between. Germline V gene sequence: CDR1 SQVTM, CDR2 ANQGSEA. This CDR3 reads CSVSVEGGNQPQHF. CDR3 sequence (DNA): TGCAGCGTCTCGGTGGAGGGGGGGAATCAGCCCCAGCATTTT.

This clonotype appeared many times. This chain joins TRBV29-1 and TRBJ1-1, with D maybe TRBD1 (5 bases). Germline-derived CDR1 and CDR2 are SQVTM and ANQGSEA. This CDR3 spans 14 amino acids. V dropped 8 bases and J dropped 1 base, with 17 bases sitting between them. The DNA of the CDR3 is TGCAGCAGTTTTTCAGGGTTGACGAACACTGAAGCTTTCTTT. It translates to CSSFSGLTNTEAFF. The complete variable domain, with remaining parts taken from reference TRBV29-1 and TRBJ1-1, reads SAVISQKPSRDICQRGTSLTIQCQVDSQVTMMFWYRQQPGQSLTLIATANQGSEATYESGFVIDKFPISRPNLTFSTLTVSNMSPEDSSIYLCSSFSGLTNTEAFFGQGTRLTVV.

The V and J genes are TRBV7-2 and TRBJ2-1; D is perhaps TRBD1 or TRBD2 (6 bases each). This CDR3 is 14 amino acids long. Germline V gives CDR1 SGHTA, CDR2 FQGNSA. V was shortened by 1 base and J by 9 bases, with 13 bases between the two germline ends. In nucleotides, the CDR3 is TGTGCCAGCAGCTTAGAGGGGGGTCAGGTTGAGCAGTTCTTC. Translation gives CASSLEGGQVEQFF.

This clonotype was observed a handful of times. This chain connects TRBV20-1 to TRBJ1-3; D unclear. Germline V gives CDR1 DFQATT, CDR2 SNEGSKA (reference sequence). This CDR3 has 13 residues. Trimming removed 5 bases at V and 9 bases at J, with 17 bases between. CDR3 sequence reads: CSADPPRPGTIYF. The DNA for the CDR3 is TGCAGTGCTGACCCCCCGCGGCCGGGCACCATATATTTT.